This entry is about one T cell receptor beta chain. Its antigen is unknown. No qualities accompany the bases; no much larger clone lies one base away. The sample originates from a study of T cell responses to AZD1222 COVID-19 vaccine (TCRdb year 2021). At the level of the whole study: AZD1222 recipients whose second dose came at about 4 weeks and those whose second dose came at about 12 weeks were combined into one group, since spike-specific TCR depth and breadth did not differ between the two schedules. TCR sequencing was performed for more than 230 trial participants, of whom some 200 were given two doses of AZD1222 and some 26 were given two doses of MenACWY control vaccine. Trial participants were enrolled into age subgroups of 18-55, 56-69 and 70-plus years, which contained 148, 28 and 57 TCR-sequenced participants, respectively.

The CDR3 regions of human TCRbeta chains were analyzed by immunosequencing. The published analysis was carried out like this. Repertoire TCRs were matched against a reference library of SARS-CoV-2-specific TCRs generated with the MIRA antigen-specificity platform. Breadth was defined as the fraction of unique TCRs that were SARS-CoV-2-associated. Depth was defined as the fraction of total T cells that were SARS-CoV-2-associated. Using the MIRA data, every spike-specific TCR was mapped to the spike region that the TCR reacted to and assigned to either a CD4 or a CD8 class. Log10-transformed breadth and depth values were compared by one-way ANOVA with Sidak's multiple comparisons tests. Drawn from immuneACCESS, this table holds only the in-frame rearrangements with V and J called that TCRdb kept. Clones are partly lost; checked studies trace under half to an unresolved V gene and leave the rest unexplained. D and trimming come from the DNA, and the V and J calls and clone size come from that table. The sample profile shows approximately 110,000 clones; 88% of them were found once. The top ten clones comprise approximately 5% of the sample.

Summary of the overall study and its limitations: The 56-69-year group was small, and its depth increase did not reach significance, likely because of low power. Because no samples from the day 14 peak response were available, repertoires could be characterized only after the peak T cell response. After two AZD1222 doses, spike-specific TCR breadth and depth were significantly higher than at day 0 and than in MenACWY recipients. Conclusions about previously exposed vaccinees are limited, since just a handful of AZD1222 recipients were seropositive for SARS-CoV-2 at baseline. CD4 TCRs associated with the vaccine covered the entire spike protein, and the dominant responses were in regions 160-218 and 743-854. Participants were mostly white British and included more females than males, and it was suggested by the authors that clonal diversity may have been underestimated. Nearly half of unique spike-specific TCRs reportedly recognized epitopes outside regions mutated in the B.1.351 and B.1.1.7 variants.

V was cut back by 0 bases and J by 3 bases, leaving a gap of 12 bases between them. CDR1 is given as SGDLS and CDR2 as YYNGEE, both from the germline V gene. The CDR3 runs 15 amino acids, cysteine and phenylalanine included. The CDR3 DNA has 45 bases and is translated from base 1. The time point label of this sample denotes: baseline before first vaccination. Vaccinee samples came from UK trials COV001 and COV002, including a single-blind randomized controlled phase 2/3 trial of AZD1222 (ChAdOx1 nCoV-19) in healthy adults. For TCRbeta chain sequencing, PBMC samples were collected from trial participants at day 0 and at day 28 after the second dose.

Here the chain combines TRBV9 and TRBJ1-1; no D gene can be assigned with confidence. The sample was peripheral blood, taken on day 0 of AZD1222 vaccination. The receptor was isolated from an adult in good health. The nucleotide sequence is given as TGTGCCAGCAGCGTAGGGGGTGGTGGGGACACTGAAGCTTTCTTT. Protein translation: CASSVGGGGDTEAFF.